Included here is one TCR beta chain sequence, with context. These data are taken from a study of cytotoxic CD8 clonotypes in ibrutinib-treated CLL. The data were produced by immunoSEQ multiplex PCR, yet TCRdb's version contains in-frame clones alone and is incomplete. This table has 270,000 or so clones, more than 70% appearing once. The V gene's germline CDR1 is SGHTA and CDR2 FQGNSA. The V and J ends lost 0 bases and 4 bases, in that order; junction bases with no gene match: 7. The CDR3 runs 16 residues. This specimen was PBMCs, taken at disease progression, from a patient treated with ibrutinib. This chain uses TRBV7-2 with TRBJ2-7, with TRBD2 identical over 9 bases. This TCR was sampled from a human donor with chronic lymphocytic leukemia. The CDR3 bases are TGTGCCAGCAGCTTAGCTTTAGCGGGAGTAGGTTACGAGCAGTACTTC. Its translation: CASSLALAGVGYEQYF.